This T cell receptor (beta chain) was documented in a study of T cell repertoires in cytomegalovirus infection. Trimming at V came to 5 bases and at J to 6 bases, leaving 9 bases not matched to a gene. Germline lookup yields CDR1 SGHTA and CDR2 FQGNSA. This CDR3 is 14 amino acids long. In this sample, this clonotype turned up many times. TCRdb passed the reads through MiXCR, listing each CDR3 protein once. This sample has around 490,000 distinct CDR3 sequences; about a quarter occur once, and the top ten carry over 10%. Sequencing input: PBMCs. The chain links TRBV7-2 to TRBJ2-5; 7 positions match TRBD2. The receptor was derived from a human donor in good health (CMV status not recorded). Some clones in this sample may be carry-over from other donors' samples. In DNA form, the CDR3 reads TGTGCCAGCAGCCTCCGGGACTACCTCAAGACCCAGTACTTC. This translates into CASSLRDYLKTQYF.